Below are 9 T cell receptor beta chains sequenced from a single sample in a study of control samples from healthy donors and cancer patients. Only in-frame clones appear in the TCRdb table, and some are missing; sequencing was by immunoSEQ multiplex PCR. Found here are about 89,000 clones, roughly 86% of them singletons; the top ten hold around 20%. The sample was blood. These receptors were taken from a man aged 25 to 45 in good health.

The V call is TRBV5-1, the J call TRBJ2-3; either TRBD1 or TRBD2 may supply D (6 bases each). Germline V gene data show CDR1 as SGHRS and CDR2 as YFSETQ. V lost 1 base and J 2 bases, leaving 14 bases between the germline ends. There are 16 residues in the CDR3. The CDR3 region is CASSLRGGSVTDTQYF. As DNA, the CDR3 is TGCGCCAGCAGCTTGAGAGGGGGGTCGGTCACAGATACGCAGTATTTT.

The chain links TRBV19 to TRBJ2-2, with D possibly matching TRBD1 (6 bases). V shed 3 bases and J shed 6 bases, with 8 bases lying between them. The CDR3 sequence is 13 residues long. CDR1 and CDR2 (germline): LNHDA, SQIVND (reference sequence). CDR3 bases: TGTGCCAGTAGTATGACAGGCGCCGGGGAGCTGTTTTTT. Translation: CASSMTGAGELFF.

This clone has only a few counts. V is TRBV6-5 and J is TRBJ1-1; unclear D gene. Trimming took 6 bases from V and 3 from J, leaving 11 bases between them. There are 13 residues in the CDR3. The germline CDR1 and CDR2 sequences are MNHEY and SVGAGI. The CDR3 DNA is TGTGCCAGCAGACTTAATTGGGACACTGAAGCTTTCTTT. It yields the protein CASRLNWDTEAFF.

The gene calls are TRBV7-9 and TRBJ2-7; tentatively, D is TRBD1 (6 bases). Germline CDR1 and CDR2: SEHNR and FQNEAQ (reference sequence). The V and J ends lost 7 bases and 5 bases respectively, with 15 bases between them. The length of the CDR3 is 13 residues. In DNA, the CDR3 is TGTGCCAGCACTCAGGGGCTGAACCACGAGCAGTACGTC. Translation gives CASTQGLNHEQYV.

The chain has TRBV19 and TRBJ1-2; TRBD1 agrees at 7 bases. V trimming: 1 base; J trimming: 5 bases; junction bases outside the gene matches: 4. The CDR3 is 14 residues long. Germline CDR1 reads LNHDA; CDR2 reads SQIVND (reference sequence). DNA of the CDR3: TGTGCCAGTAGTATAGTACAACAGGGGTATGGCTACACCTTC. Translating gives CASSIVQQGYGYTF.

The rearrangement links TRBV7-3 to TRBJ2-3; D is tentatively TRBD1 or TRBD2 (5 bases each). CDR1 SGHTA and CDR2 FQGTGA come from the germline V gene. This CDR3 has 14 residues. Trimming took 3 bases from V and 5 from J, leaving 12 bases between them. The CDR3 DNA sequence: TGTGCCAGCAGCTTCCGCCGGGACGGAGATACGCAGTATTTT. It encodes CASSFRRDGDTQYF.

The chain couples TRBV6-6 to TRBJ1-1, with TRBD1 as a possible D gene (5 bases). The CDR3 is 14 residues long. Deletions cut 2 bases from V and 3 bases from J, with 10 bases between. Germline CDR1 MNHNY, CDR2 SVGAGI (reference sequence). As DNA, the CDR3 is TGTGCCAGCAGTTACCGGACACCCGACACTGAAGCTTTCTTT. Residues: CASSYRTPDTEAFF.

As to this clone: Other DNA sequences from this sample encode an identical CDR3 as well. The chain joins TRBV18 to TRBJ2-7, with D perhaps TRBD1 (6 bases). V was trimmed by 0 bases and J by 2 bases, leaving 11 bases between them. The CDR3 is 15 residues long. CDR1 is KGHSH, CDR2 LQKENI, per germline. This chain's CDR3 is CASSPPAGAAYEQYF. The CDR3 nucleotides are TGTGCCAGCTCACCACCCGCAGGGGCGGCCTACGAGCAGTACTTC.

The V and J genes are TRBV10-1 and TRBJ2-7; the match to TRBD1 covers 9 bases. Germline V gives CDR1 WNHNN, CDR2 SYGVQD (reference sequence). V lost 4 bases to trimming and J lost 1 base; unmatched junction nucleotides: 14. This CDR3 is built from 18 residues. CDR3 amino acids: CASSGLNPRDRVSYEQYV. The CDR3 DNA reads TGCGCCAGCAGTGGCTTGAACCCTAGGGACAGGGTGTCCTACGAGCAGTACGTC.